This T cell receptor beta chain came from a study of Graves' ophthalmopathy and Graves' hyperthyroidism. Study-level information: Specimen type is peripheral blood, obtained at initial diagnosis before any treatment.

The authors used Ficoll-Paque density gradient centrifugation to separate PBMCs. The input was more than 8 ml of fresh peripheral blood. This clonotype occurred many times. Germline CDR1 is ENHRY and CDR2 is SYGVKD. This CDR3 is built from 16 residues. V shed 2 bases and J 2 bases; nucleotides not matched to a gene: 7. The TCR beta CDR3 regions underwent amplification from RNA transcripts. Following a first-round RT-PCR that used HTBI primers, a second-round multiplex PCR was carried out. TCRdb passed the multiplex PCR reads through MiXCR, listing each CDR3 protein once. This table holds hundreds of thousands of distinct CDR3 sequences, around 21% found once.

The material sequenced was peripheral blood. This chain joins TRBV10-3 and TRBJ2-7; TRBD1 agrees at 9 bases. The sequence was collected from a woman younger than 35 with stable Graves' hyperthyroidism. The CDR3 DNA reads as TGTGCCATCAGTGAGCCCCCGGGACAGGGAACCTACGAGCAGTACTTC. Its translation: CAISEPPGQGTYEQYF.